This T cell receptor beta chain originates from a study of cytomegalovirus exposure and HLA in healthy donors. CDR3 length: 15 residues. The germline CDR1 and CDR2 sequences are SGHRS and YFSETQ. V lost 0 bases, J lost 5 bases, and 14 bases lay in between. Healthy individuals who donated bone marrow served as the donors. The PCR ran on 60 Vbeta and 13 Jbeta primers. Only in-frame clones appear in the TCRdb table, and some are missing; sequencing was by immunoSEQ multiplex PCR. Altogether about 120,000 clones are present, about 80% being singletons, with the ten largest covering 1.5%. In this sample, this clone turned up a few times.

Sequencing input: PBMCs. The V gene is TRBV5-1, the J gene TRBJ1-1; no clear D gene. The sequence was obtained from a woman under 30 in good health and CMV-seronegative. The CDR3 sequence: CASSLADGVRTEAFF. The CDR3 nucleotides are TGCGCCAGCAGCTTGGCCGACGGGGTTCGAACTGAAGCTTTCTTT.